The 5 T cell receptor beta chains below were found in one sample sequenced in a study of a mutant IDH1 vaccine in newly diagnosed glioma. No antigen is known for these receptors. Clones were read by immunoSEQ multiplex PCR, and TCRdb kept only the in-frame ones, dropping some. The sample contains about 83,000 clones, around four fifths of which appear only once. Noted time point: week 47, end of study. Each vaccine dose was 300 ug of mutant IDH1 20-mer peptide, with topical imiquimod. The sequencing used PBMCs, collected from a glioma patient whose treatment included an IDH1 peptide vaccine. The source of these receptors is a man aged 35-49 years with glioma.

The gene calls are TRBV19 and TRBJ2-2, with TRBD2 matching over 14 bases. Germline V CDR1 and CDR2: LNHDA, SQIVND (reference sequence). J lost 3 bases, V lost 5 bases, and 2 bases had no gene match. This CDR3 is built from 16 residues. CDR3 loop: CASSVTSGGDTGELFF. The CDR3 coding sequence is TGTGCCAGTAGTGTGACTAGCGGGGGGGACACCGGGGAGCTGTTTTTT.

J is TRBJ2-7 and V is TRBV6-5; no firm D call. The CDR3 is made up of 13 amino acids. From germline, CDR1 is MNHEY and CDR2 SVGAGI. V lost 2 bases, J lost 5 bases, and 10 bases lay in between. The CDR3: CASSYPPRNEQYF. As DNA, the CDR3 is TGTGCCAGCAGTTACCCCCCCCGCAACGAGCAGTACTTC.

This chain uses TRBV5-4 with TRBJ2-4, with D maybe TRBD1 (6 bases). The CDR3 runs 15 residues. Germline lookup yields CDR1 SGHNT and CDR2 YYREEE (reference sequence). The ends were cut back, 4 bases at V and 2 bases at J, with 13 bases in the middle. The CDR3: CASSAGTIPKNIQYF. In nucleotides, the CDR3 is TGTGCCAGCAGCGCCGGGACAATACCCAAAAACATTCAGTACTTC.

This clone was counted only a few times. The rearrangement links TRBV4-3 to TRBJ2-2; D possibly corresponds to TRBD2 (5 bases). The length of the CDR3 is 14 residues. The germline gives CDR1 LGHNA, CDR2 YSLEER. The V end lost 0 bases, the J end lost 5 bases, and 7 bases lay between the germline ends. CDR3 loop: CASSQERVTGELFF. The CDR3 DNA reads as TGCGCCAGCAGCCAAGAGAGGGTTACCGGGGAGCTGTTTTTT.

The J gene is TRBJ2-5, the V gene TRBV5-6; D not resolved. Germline CDR1 and CDR2: SGHDT and YYEEEE. The CDR3 covers 14 residues. Trimming removed 4 bases at V and 5 bases at J, with 15 bases between. The CDR3 reads CASSMDRPGETQYF. CDR3 coding DNA: TGTGCCAGCAGCATGGACCGGCCTGGGGAGACCCAGTACTTC.